A selection of T cell receptor beta chains follows, all from one sample in a study of blood T cells in healthy people across ages. Via MiXCR, TCRdb re-called the 5' RACE reads, giving one row per CDR3 protein. The sample lists around 280,000 distinct CDR3 sequences, around 29% seen once, with roughly 28% in the top ten. The material sequenced was blood. Receptors originate from a woman in her seventies in good health. The CDR3 runs from the conserved cysteine through the conserved F or W. The D gene is left open where the match is weak.

V	D	J	CDR3
TRBV4-2	TRBD1	TRBJ1-2	CASSPTGISRGYTF
TRBV28	NA	TRBJ1-1	CASSQGNTEAFF
TRBV12-3/TRBV12-4	NA	NA	CASRLKTQQFF
TRBV7-8	NA	TRBJ2-7	CASTQNRDPTYEQYF
TRBV28	TRBD1	TRBJ1-1	CASRSPLTGGNTEAFF
TRBV29-1	NA	TRBJ1-2	CSALQGSVGGYTF
TRBV28	TRBD1	TRBJ1-1	CASSTDRGRTTEAFF
TRBV9	TRBD2	NA	CASSLNAGTRPNEQFF
TRBV5-1	NA	TRBJ1-6	CASSGGLENSPLHF
TRBV25-1	NA	TRBJ2-5	CASSEYPTQYF
TRBV5-5	NA	TRBJ2-5	CASSLTQRFQETQYF
TRBV18	NA	TRBJ2-5	CASSLGLFETQYF
TRBV7-2	TRBD1	TRBJ2-3	CASSPDRDTDTQYF
TRBV2	TRBD1	TRBJ2-1	CASSPGQGAQEQFF
TRBV14	TRBD2	TRBJ2-7	CASSQVGLGAEQYF
TRBV28	TRBD2	TRBJ2-7	CASSSPTSGRGERYF
TRBV7-2	NA	NA	CASSPALSGRGNEQFF
TRBV11-2	NA	TRBJ1-1	CASSFGGASMTEAFF
TRBV5-1	TRBD1	TRBJ1-6	CASSPRSGQNSPLHF
TRBV5-1	TRBD2	TRBJ2-5	CASSFSGRRETQYF
TRBV15	TRBD1	TRBJ2-3	CATSRATGPSTDTQYF
TRBV7-9	NA	TRBJ2-3	CASSPDSEDTDTQYF
TRBV28	NA	TRBJ2-7	CASGGRWQRPSYEQYF
TRBV29-1	NA	TRBJ1-1	CSVENWAENTEAFF
TRBV5-1	TRBD1	TRBJ2-5	CASSLLTGGEETQYF
TRBV20-1	TRBD1	TRBJ2-3	CSASDRGDTQYF
TRBV4-3	NA	NA	CASSQEISPNYEQYF
TRBV7-2	TRBD1	TRBJ1-5	CASSLGTGVGNQPQHF
TRBV29-1	NA	TRBJ1-3	CSVDRGGNTIYF
TRBV11-2	TRBD2	TRBJ2-5	CASSTLAGETQYF
TRBV7-8	NA	TRBJ2-3	CASSFGSLTNTQYF
TRBV18	NA	TRBJ2-7	CASSPGPAYEQYF
TRBV29-1	NA	TRBJ1-2	CSVQTGSYGYTF
TRBV20-1	NA	TRBJ1-1	CRISGEGAWGTEAFF
TRBV3-1	NA	TRBJ2-1	CASSQGLSNEQFF
TRBV7-2	NA	TRBJ2-7	CASSLRQGLTYEQYF
TRBV29-1	TRBD2	TRBJ2-3	CSVAKVSGASTDTQYF
TRBV7-2	NA	TRBJ2-5	CASSLGPEETQYF
TRBV28	NA	TRBJ1-2	CASSSSERANYGYTF
TRBV12-3/TRBV12-4	NA	TRBJ2-7	CASKFLNEQYF
TRBV19	NA	TRBJ1-1	CASSIPFAASNTEAFF
TRBV2	TRBD2	TRBJ2-1	CASSRTSGIYNEQFF
TRBV27	TRBD1	TRBJ1-5	CASSSGTGANQPQHF
TRBV20-1	TRBD2	TRBJ2-7	CSVLLPRDYQGYGQYF
TRBV29-1	TRBD2	TRBJ2-3	CSVESLAGVGTDTQYF
TRBV3-1	TRBD2	TRBJ2-1	CASSQDPGGNEQFF
TRBV9	NA	TRBJ2-2	CASSVGTGELFF
TRBV3-1	TRBD1	TRBJ1-6	CASSPTRGLNSPLHF
TRBV6-5	NA	TRBJ2-1	CASKGQSSYNEQFF
TRBV5-1	TRBD2	TRBJ2-7	CASSLAGGNPYEQYF
TRBV5-1	NA	TRBJ2-6	CASSTPDSGANVLTF
TRBV5-5	NA	TRBJ2-5	CASSSQGLGETQYF
TRBV7-9	NA	TRBJ2-7	CASSFPGANEQYF
TRBV21-1	NA	NA	CASTDREKRQETQYF
TRBV9	NA	TRBJ2-1	CASSENVGTMYNEQFF
TRBV3-1	TRBD2	TRBJ2-4	CASSSGVAGGRDPKNIQYF
TRBV19	NA	TRBJ2-6	CASSIPGIPSGANVLTF
TRBV6-1	NA	TRBJ2-3	CATGTLSTDTQYF
TRBV29-1	NA	TRBJ2-7	CSVGGGREKSSYEQYF
TRBV7-2	NA	TRBJ1-5	CASSRDVQPQHF